These 4 T cell receptor beta chains originate from one sample sequenced in a study of T cells in Graves' hyperthyroidism and ophthalmopathy. Amplified TCR beta CDR3 regions derived from RNA transcripts. The study used the HTBI primer set for a first-round RT-PCR of the TCR CDR3. Using its own MiXCR run on the multiplex PCR reads, TCRdb lists one record per CDR3 protein. The table includes about 290,000 distinct CDR3 sequences, around a sixth detected once. The sample was blood. These receptors came from a man between 25 and 39 years old with Graves' hyperthyroidism.

Ten or more counts support this clonotype. V usage is TRBV2 and J usage is TRBJ2-2, with 7 bases fitting TRBD2. Germline CDR1 and CDR2: SNHLY and FYNNEI. V lost 6 bases and J lost 5; bases outside the gene matches: 9. The CDR3 consists of 15 residues. Here the CDR3 DNA reads TGTGCCAGCAGGCGGACAAACGGGGGGACCGGGGAGCTGTTTTTT. Translated, it gives CASRRTNGGTGELFF. The full variable domain, rest sourced from reference TRBV2 and TRBJ2-2, is EPEVTQTPSHQVTQMGQEVILRCVPISNHLYFYWYRQILGQKVEFLVSFYNNEISEKSEIFDDQFSVERPDGSNFTLKIRSTKLEDSAMYFCASRRTNGGTGELFFGEGSRLTVL.

This clonotype was observed a few times. The chain combines TRBV5-4 with TRBJ2-2, with 8 bases aligning to TRBD2. The trim removed 4 bases at V and 4 bases at J, leaving 9 bases unmatched. Germline V gene lookup returns CDR1 SGHNT and CDR2 YYREEE (reference sequence). CDR3 size: 16 residues. CDR3 loop: CASSRTSGSSTGELFF. The CDR3 nucleotides are TGTGCCAGCAGCAGGACGAGCGGGAGTTCCACCGGGGAGCTGTTTTTT. Full variable domain (missing parts from reference TRBV5-4 and TRBJ2-2): ETGVTQSPTHLIKTRGQQVTLRCSSQSGHNTVSWYQQALGQGPQFIFQYYREEENGRGNFPPRFSGLQFPNYSSELNVNALELDDSALYLCASSRTSGSSTGELFFGEGSRLTVL.

In this sample, this clonotype turned up a few times. The chain couples TRBV9 to TRBJ2-2; tentatively, D is TRBD1 (6 bases). The CDR3 is 14 amino acids. Germline V gene lookup returns CDR1 SGDLS and CDR2 YYNGEE. Trimming stripped 2 bases from V and 3 bases from J, with 8 bases between. The DNA for the CDR3 is TGTGCCAGCAGCGTCGAGGGGGACACCGGGGAGCTGTTTTTT. It is translated as CASSVEGDTGELFF.

This clonotype showed up many times. The chain couples TRBV3-1 to TRBJ2-3; no reliable D call. The CDR3 has 14 residues. CDR1 is LGHDT and CDR2 is YNNKEL in the germline V gene (reference sequence). The V gene lost 4 bases and the J gene lost 3 bases, with 11 bases spanning the gap. CDR3 sequence reads: CASSPLGPTDTQYF. Written as DNA, the CDR3 is TGTGCCAGCAGCCCCCTGGGCCCTACAGATACGCAGTATTTT.